In its sample, the clone carrying this TCR beta chain was seen once. The data stem from a study of cytomegalovirus exposure and HLA in healthy donors. Here immunoSEQ multiplex PCR was the method, and the copy in TCRdb shows in-frame clones only, minus some. The table shows about 160,000 clones, with just under 90% occurring only once. Germline V gives CDR1 SEHNR, CDR2 FQNEAQ (reference sequence). Unmatched junction bases numbered 10, after V lost 4 bases and J lost 4 bases. CDR3 length: 15 residues. Among the roughly 120 subjects of the validation cohort, separate from the approximately 700-subject first cohort, were the donors.

The sequence derives from a young man in good health and CMV-seropositive. J is TRBJ2-7 and V is TRBV7-9; 7 nucleotides match TRBD1. The specimen was PBMCs. In DNA form, the CDR3 reads TGTGCCAGCAGCTCCTCCGGGACAGCCTCTTACGAGCAGTACTTC. Its protein product is CASSSSGTASYEQYF.